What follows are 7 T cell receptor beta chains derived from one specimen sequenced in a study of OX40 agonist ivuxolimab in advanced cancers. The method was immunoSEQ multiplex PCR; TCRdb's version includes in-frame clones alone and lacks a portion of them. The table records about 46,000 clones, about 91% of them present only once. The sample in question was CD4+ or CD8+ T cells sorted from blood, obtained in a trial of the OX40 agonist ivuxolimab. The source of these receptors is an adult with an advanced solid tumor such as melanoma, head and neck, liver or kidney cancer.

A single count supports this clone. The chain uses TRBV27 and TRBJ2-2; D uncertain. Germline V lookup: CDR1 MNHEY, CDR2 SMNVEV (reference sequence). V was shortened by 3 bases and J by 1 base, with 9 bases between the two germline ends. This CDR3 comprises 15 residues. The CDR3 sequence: CASSFSRLNTGELFF. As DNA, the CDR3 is TGTGCCAGCAGTTTCTCGCGGCTGAACACCGGGGAGCTGTTTTTT.

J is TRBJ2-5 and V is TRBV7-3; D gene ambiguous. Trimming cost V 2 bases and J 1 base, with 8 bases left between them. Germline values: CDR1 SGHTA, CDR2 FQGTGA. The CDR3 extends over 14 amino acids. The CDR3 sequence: CASSLATGQETQYF. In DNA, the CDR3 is TGTGCCAGCAGCTTAGCGACGGGCCAAGAGACCCAGTACTTC.

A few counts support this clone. This CDR3 reads CASSPQTGGGTEAFF. CDR3 nucleotide sequence: TGTGCCAGCAGCCCCCAGACAGGGGGCGGGACTGAAGCTTTCTTT. The V and J genes are TRBV9 and TRBJ1-1, with TRBD1 matching over 10 bases. V lost 4 bases, J lost 5 bases, and 8 bases stayed unmatched. Germline V gives CDR1 SGDLS, CDR2 YYNGEE. This CDR3 comprises 15 residues.

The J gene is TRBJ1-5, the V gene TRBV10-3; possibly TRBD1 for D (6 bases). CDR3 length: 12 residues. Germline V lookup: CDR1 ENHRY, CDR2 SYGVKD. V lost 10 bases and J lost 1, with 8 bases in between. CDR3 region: CATGQSNQPQHF. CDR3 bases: TGTGCCACCGGACAGAGCAATCAGCCCCAGCATTTT.

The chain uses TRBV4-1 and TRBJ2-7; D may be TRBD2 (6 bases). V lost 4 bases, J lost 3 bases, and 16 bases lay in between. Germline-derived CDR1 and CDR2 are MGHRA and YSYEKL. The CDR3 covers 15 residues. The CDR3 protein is CASSLGSGFDYEQYF. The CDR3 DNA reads TGCGCCAGCAGCCTCGGGAGCGGGTTCGACTACGAGCAGTACTTC.

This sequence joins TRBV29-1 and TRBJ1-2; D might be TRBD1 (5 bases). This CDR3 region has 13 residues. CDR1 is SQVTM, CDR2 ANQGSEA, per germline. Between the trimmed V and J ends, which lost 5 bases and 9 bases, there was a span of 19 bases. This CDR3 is CSVSGTSTMSYTF. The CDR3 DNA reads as TGCAGCGTTTCAGGGACTTCGACTATGAGCTACACCTTC.

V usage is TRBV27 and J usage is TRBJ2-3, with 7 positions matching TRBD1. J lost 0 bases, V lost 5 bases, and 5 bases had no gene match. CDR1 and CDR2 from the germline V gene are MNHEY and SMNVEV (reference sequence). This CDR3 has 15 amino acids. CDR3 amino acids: CASSPGTVSTDTQYF. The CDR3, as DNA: TGTGCCAGCAGTCCCGGGACAGTTAGCACAGATACGCAGTATTTT.